Sequencing of this T cell receptor (beta chain) was carried out in a study of shared clonotypes between healthy human individuals. Germline V lookup: CDR1 MNHNY, CDR2 SVGAGI (reference sequence). V was pared by 5 bases and J by 3 bases, with 10 bases of the junction left unmatched. The CDR3 has 15 residues. Deep level was the assay's run setting. Method: immunoSEQ multiplex PCR; TCRdb's copy keeps in-frame clones and lacks some. The sample has about half a million clones, around 77% seen once. There are a few counts of this clone. Material for sequencing was PBMCs. V gene TRBV6-6 combines with J gene TRBJ2-7; 7 nucleotides match TRBD1. The receptor comes from a woman between 40 and 55 years old in good health. Some clones in this sample may be carry-over from other donors' samples. DNA of the CDR3: TGTGCCAGCAGTCCCGGGACAGTCGCGGGCTACGAGCAGTACTTC. This sequence encodes CASSPGTVAGYEQYF.